The next 2 T cell receptor beta chains were all read from a single sample in a study of early stage breast cancer tumors. Clones were sequenced by immunoSEQ multiplex PCR, and TCRdb holds only the in-frame ones, with some missing. The repertoire includes about 51,000 clones, around 80% of them detected once, and around 3.6% sits in the top ten. The sequenced sample was blood. Receptor source: a person in their 40s with breast cancer.

The V gene is TRBV6-1, the J gene TRBJ2-4; TRBD2 agrees at 8 bases. The CDR3 has 15 residues. CDR1 MNHNS and CDR2 SASEGT come from the germline V gene. Losses at the gene ends were 2 bases for V and 4 bases for J; bases not matched to a gene: 4. The CDR3 protein is CASSELTSAKNIQYF. DNA for the CDR3: TGTGCCAGCAGTGAACTGACTAGCGCTAAAAACATTCAGTACTTC.

The rearrangement links TRBV12-5 to TRBJ1-4; no clear D gene. CDR3 length: 15 amino acids. Germline V gene lookup returns CDR1 LGHNT and CDR2 FRNRAP. Trimming cost V 3 bases and J 5 bases, with 13 bases left between them. The DNA of the CDR3 is TGTGCTAGTGGTTTACGGGCCAGCCAGAATGAAAAACTGTTTTTT. The encoded protein is CASGLRASQNEKLFF.